Below, 25 T cell receptor beta chains from the same sample are listed, as sequenced in a study of blood T cells in healthy people across ages. A second PCR of roughly 7 to 11 cycles used a sample-barcoded 5' primer and a J-beta primer mix. TCRdb re-analysed the 5' RACE reads in MiXCR, keeping a single row per CDR3 protein. In the table there are under 700,000 distinct CDR3 sequences, more than 20% of which are singletons. Separately, the same data were catalogued under a study of T cells of mothers and their children.

Sequenced material: blood. The receptors were gathered from a boy between 10 and 17 years old in good health.

This clonotype has just a few counts. J is TRBJ2-5 and V is TRBV13; 7 bases are shared with TRBD1. The CDR3 covers 15 residues. The junction had 8 bases not matched to a gene; V was cut back by 5 bases and J by 2 bases. Germline CDR1 reads PRHDT; CDR2 reads FYEKMQ (reference sequence). For the CDR3, the DNA is TGTGCCAGCAGCCGCCGGGACAGTAATCAAGAGACCCAGTACTTC. Protein: CASSRRDSNQETQYF.

This clonotype was observed a few times. This chain uses TRBV12-5 with TRBJ2-3; perhaps D is TRBD1 or TRBD2 (5 bases each). Germline V gene sequence: CDR1 LGHNT, CDR2 FRNRAP. Trimming shortened V by 5 bases and J by 6 bases, and 30 bases separated the two germline ends. The CDR3 totals 19 residues. This CDR3 is CASGLGTLGARMLVDTQYF. Written as DNA, the CDR3 is TGTGCTAGTGGTCTTGGGACCTTGGGAGCCCGAATGTTAGTGGATACGCAGTATTTT.

DNA for the CDR3: TGCAGTGCTAAGGGGACGCAAGAGACCCAGTACTTC. As protein: CSAKGTQETQYF. The chain has TRBV20-1 and TRBJ2-5; either TRBD1 or TRBD2 may supply D (5 bases each). The CDR3 is 12 residues long. Germline assignment: CDR1 DFQATT and CDR2 SNEGSKA (reference sequence). Between the trimmed V and J ends, which lost 4 bases and 2 bases, there was a span of 8 bases.

This clonotype was seen once. The conserved final phenylalanine or tryptophan is absent from the CDR3, which likely points to a read error. The DNA is left out, because the CDR3 cannot be placed on it with certainty; the CDR3 is given as TCRdb lists it. The chain carries TRBV12-3 or TRBV12-4 and TRBJ2-3. The CDR3 is 12 residues long, ends included. The CDR3 is CASRVNTDTQYS.

The table lists this clonotype with many counts. The V and J genes are TRBV3-1 and TRBJ1-5; a possible D gene is TRBD1 (5 bases). The CDR3 runs to 13 residues. Trimming took off 8 bases at V and 2 bases at J, with 10 bases between the two ends. CDR1 and CDR2 (germline): LGHDT, YNNKEL (reference sequence). The DNA of the CDR3 is TGTGCCAGCTCACAGGCAGGCAATCAGCCCCAGCATTTT. This codes for CASSQAGNQPQHF.

The chain has TRBV9 and TRBJ2-1, with TRBD2 identical over 14 bases. J lost 5 bases, V lost 3 bases, and 7 bases had no gene match. CDR1 is SGDLS and CDR2 is YYNGEE in the germline V gene. The CDR3 contains 17 residues. CDR3 coding DNA: TGTGCCAGCAGCGCCTACGGGACTAGCGGGAGTAACAATGAGCAGTTCTTC. This sequence encodes CASSAYGTSGSNNEQFF.

This clonotype was detected a few times. The V and J genes are TRBV27 and TRBJ2-7; perhaps TRBD1 as D (7 bases). CDR1 and CDR2 from the germline V gene are MNHEY and SMNVEV (reference sequence). V shed 0 bases and J shed 1 base, with 13 bases lying between them. CDR3 length: 16 residues. The CDR3 region is CASSLSGQGGSYEQYF. CDR3 nucleotide sequence: TGTGCCAGCAGTTTATCGGGGCAGGGGGGTTCCTACGAGCAGTACTTC.

This clonotype was seen a single time. This chain uses TRBV4-3 with TRBJ2-6; 9 nucleotides agree with TRBD1. The CDR3 contains 17 residues. V shed 5 bases and J 2 bases; nucleotides not matched to a gene: 7. Germline loops: CDR1 LGHNA, CDR2 YSLEER. CDR3 amino acids: CASSVGQGTAGANVLTF. The DNA of the CDR3 is TGCGCCAGCAGCGTAGGACAGGGGACTGCTGGGGCCAACGTCCTGACTTTC.

The chain uses TRBV10-3 and TRBJ1-6; D not certain. V was clipped by 3 bases and J by 6 bases, with 0 bases between them. Germline CDR1 reads ENHRY; CDR2 reads SYGVKD. The CDR3 has 11 residues. Written as DNA, the CDR3 is TGTGCCATCAGTGATAATTCACCCCTCCACTTT. Encoded protein: CAISDNSPLHF.

This chain uses TRBV27 with TRBJ2-7; D ambiguous. Germline CDR1 and CDR2: MNHEY and SMNVEV (reference sequence). V was shortened by 7 bases and J by 1 base, with 14 bases between the two germline ends. This CDR3 has 14 amino acids. CDR3 bases: TGTGCCAGCAAACCGACCGTCCGATCCTACGAGCAGTACTTC. Translating gives CASKPTVRSYEQYF.

This clonotype was detected ten times or more. This chain links TRBV29-1 with TRBJ2-7; D gene unclear. The CDR3 loop spans 11 amino acids. CDR1 SQVTM and CDR2 ANQGSEA come from the germline V gene. Trimming shortened V by 5 bases and J by 2 bases, and 7 bases separated the two germline ends. The CDR3 spells CSVSDAYEQYF. CDR3 sequence (DNA): TGCAGCGTTTCAGATGCCTACGAGCAGTACTTC.

This rearrangement joins TRBV28 to TRBJ1-4; D uncertain. This CDR3 comprises 12 residues. V dropped 5 bases and J dropped 4 bases, with 5 bases sitting between them. Germline CDR1 is MDHEN and CDR2 is SYDVKM. The CDR3 region is CASSLDNEKLFF. The CDR3 DNA sequence: TGTGCCAGCAGTCTCGATAATGAAAAACTGTTTTTT.

The chain uses TRBV5-4 and TRBJ2-2, with a tentative D call TRBD2 (5 bases). The germline gives CDR1 SGHNT, CDR2 YYREEE (reference sequence). The CDR3 runs 15 residues. V was pared by 3 bases and J by 3 bases, with 12 bases between. CDR3 amino acids: CASSWGVKDTGELFF. In nucleotides, the CDR3 is TGTGCCAGCAGCTGGGGAGTGAAGGACACCGGGGAGCTGTTTTTT. Drawing the rest from reference TRBV5-4 and TRBJ2-2, the complete variable domain is ETGVTQSPTHLIKTRGQQVTLRCSSQSGHNTVSWYQQALGQGPQFIFQYYREEENGRGNFPPRFSGLQFPNYSSELNVNALELDDSALYLCASSWGVKDTGELFFGEGSRLTVL.

The chain recombines TRBV7-2 with TRBJ1-4, with 10 positions matching TRBD1. Germline-derived CDR1 and CDR2 are SGHTA and FQGNSA. Losses at the gene ends were 2 bases for V and 7 bases for J; bases not matched to a gene: 4. The CDR3 sequence is 15 residues long. This CDR3 reads CASSLRQGAIEKLFF. CDR3 nucleotides: TGTGCCAGCAGCTTAAGACAGGGGGCAATTGAAAAACTGTTTTTT.

This clonotype turned up a few times. The V and J genes are TRBV9 and TRBJ2-3, with 9 bases lining up with TRBD2. V lost 2 bases and J lost 10; bases outside the gene matches: 5. Germline V lookup: CDR1 SGDLS, CDR2 YYNGEE. The CDR3 covers 13 residues. Written as DNA, the CDR3 is TGTGCCAGCAGCGTCGGCGGGGGGGATGCGCAGTATTTT. Translated, it gives CASSVGGGDAQYF.

A few counts support this clonotype. The chain is built from TRBV7-9 and TRBJ1-2; 10 bases line up with TRBD1. Trimming at V came to 4 bases and at J to 6 bases, leaving 14 bases not matched to a gene. The CDR3 length is 17 residues. Germline values: CDR1 SEHNR, CDR2 FQNEAQ (reference sequence). The CDR3 DNA is TGTGCCAGCAGCTCACTCCGGGACAGGGGTCGGCGGAATGGCTACACCTTC. Translating it yields CASSSLRDRGRRNGYTF.

This chain uses TRBV24-1 with TRBJ1-2; no definite D call. CDR1 is KGHDR, CDR2 SFDVKD, per germline. This CDR3 contains 16 residues. The germline V and J ends were trimmed by 0 bases and 4 bases, with 14 bases remaining between them. This chain's CDR3 is CATSDLQTDGSYGYTF. The CDR3 DNA sequence: TGTGCCACCAGTGATTTGCAGACCGATGGAAGCTATGGCTACACCTTC.

This chain connects TRBV3-1 to TRBJ1-4; possible D gene TRBD1, 6 bases. Looked up from germline, CDR1 is LGHDT and CDR2 is YNNKEL (reference sequence). There are 13 residues in the CDR3. Trimming left V 10 bases short and J 7 bases short, with 16 bases between. The CDR3 region has the DNA TGTGCCAAGGGGCGGACAGAACCTGAAAAACTGTTTTTT. This encodes CAKGRTEPEKLFF. Full variable domain (rest looked up from reference TRBV3-1 and TRBJ1-4): DTAVSQTPKYLVTQMGNDKSIKCEQNLGHDTMYWYKQDSKKFLKIMFSYNNKELIINETVPNRFSPKSPDKAHLNLHINSLELGDSAVYFCAKGRTEPEKLFFGSGTQLSVL.

Only a few counts were recorded for this clonotype. The J gene is TRBJ1-1, the V gene TRBV12-3 or TRBV12-4, with D hard to call. V was pared by 5 bases and J by 1 base, with 14 bases between. The CDR3 has 15 residues. CDR3 bases: TGTGCCAGCAGTCACGTTTTGGACGGGAACACTGAAGCTTTCTTT. Its protein product is CASSHVLDGNTEAFF.

This clonotype was detected a few times. The CDR3 spells CASSPYGGEPEAFF. The CDR3 DNA follows: TGTGCCAGCTCACCATACGGGGGGGAACCTGAAGCTTTCTTT. The genes are TRBV18 and TRBJ1-1; a possible D gene is TRBD1 (5 bases). This CDR3 comprises 14 residues. CDR1 and CDR2 from the germline V gene are KGHSH and LQKENI. Between the trimmed V and J ends, which lost 2 bases and 6 bases, there was a span of 13 bases.

The rearrangement uses TRBV11-3 and TRBJ2-1; a weak D match, TRBD2 (6 bases). CDR1 and CDR2 from the germline V gene are SGHNT and YENEEA. V was cut by 4 bases and J by 4 bases, with 14 bases left in between. This CDR3 comprises 15 residues. CDR3 DNA sequence: TGTGCCAGCAGCTCCGCCGGGACTCGATACAATGAGCAGTTCTTC. It yields the protein CASSSAGTRYNEQFF.

V gene TRBV6-2 or TRBV6-3 combines with J gene TRBJ2-1, with D possibly TRBD1 on 6 matching bases. The length of the CDR3 is 20 residues. CDR1 and CDR2 from the germline V gene are MNHEY and SVGEGT. V lost 4 bases and J 0 bases, leaving 25 bases between the germline ends. In nucleotides, the CDR3 is TGTGCCAGCAGTTTCGCCGGGACACCGGGTCCCAAGAGCTCCTACAATGAGCAGTTCTTC. It encodes CASSFAGTPGPKSSYNEQFF.

The chain employs TRBV2 and TRBJ2-5; no reliable D call. The germline CDR1 and CDR2 sequences are SNHLY and FYNNEI. V lost 8 bases, J lost 2 bases, and 21 bases lay in between. CDR3 length: 16 amino acids. The CDR3 reads CASESFIVSGQETQYF. CDR3 coding DNA: TGTGCCAGCGAATCCTTCATAGTATCCGGACAAGAGACCCAGTACTTC.

This clonotype was recorded at least ten times. CDR3 amino acids: CASSEFSERYNEQFF. In nucleotides, the CDR3 is TGTGCCAGCTCCGAATTTTCGGAGAGATACAATGAGCAGTTCTTC. This chain joins TRBV28 and TRBJ2-1, with D uncertain. Germline V CDR1 and CDR2: MDHEN, SYDVKM. The CDR3 runs to 15 residues. Trimming pared 8 bases from V and 4 bases from J, leaving 18 bases between. The variable domain in full, completed from reference TRBV28 and TRBJ2-1, reads DVKVTQSSRYLVKRTGEKVFLECVQDMDHENMFWYRQDPGLGLRLIYFSYDVKMKEKGDIPEGYSVSREKKERFSLILESASTNQTSMYLCASSEFSERYNEQFFGPGTRLTVL.

In its sample, this clonotype was seen many times. The chain uses TRBV28 and TRBJ1-5, with 10 bases aligning to TRBD1. The V and J ends lost 6 bases and 1 base, in that order; junction bases with no gene match: 3. The germline CDR1 and CDR2 sequences are MDHEN and SYDVKM. The CDR3 is 15 amino acids. The CDR3 coding sequence is TGTGCCAGCAGGGAGGACAGGGGGAGCAATCAGCCCCAGCATTTT. This sequence encodes CASREDRGSNQPQHF.